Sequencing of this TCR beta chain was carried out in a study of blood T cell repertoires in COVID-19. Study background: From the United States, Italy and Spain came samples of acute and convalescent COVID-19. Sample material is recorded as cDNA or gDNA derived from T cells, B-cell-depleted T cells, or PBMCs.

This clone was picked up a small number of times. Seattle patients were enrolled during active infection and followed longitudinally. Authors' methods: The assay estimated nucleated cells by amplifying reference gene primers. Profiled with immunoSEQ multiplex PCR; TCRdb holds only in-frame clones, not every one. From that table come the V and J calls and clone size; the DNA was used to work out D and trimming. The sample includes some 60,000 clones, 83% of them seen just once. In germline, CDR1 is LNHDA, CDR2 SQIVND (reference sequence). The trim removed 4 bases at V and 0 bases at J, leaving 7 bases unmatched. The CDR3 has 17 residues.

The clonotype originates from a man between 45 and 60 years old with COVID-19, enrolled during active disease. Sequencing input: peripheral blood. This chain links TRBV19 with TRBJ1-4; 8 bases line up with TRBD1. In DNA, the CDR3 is TGTGCCAGTAGTACGCAGGGGGCAAGGGCAACTAATGAAAAACTGTTTTTT. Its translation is CASSTQGARATNEKLFF.